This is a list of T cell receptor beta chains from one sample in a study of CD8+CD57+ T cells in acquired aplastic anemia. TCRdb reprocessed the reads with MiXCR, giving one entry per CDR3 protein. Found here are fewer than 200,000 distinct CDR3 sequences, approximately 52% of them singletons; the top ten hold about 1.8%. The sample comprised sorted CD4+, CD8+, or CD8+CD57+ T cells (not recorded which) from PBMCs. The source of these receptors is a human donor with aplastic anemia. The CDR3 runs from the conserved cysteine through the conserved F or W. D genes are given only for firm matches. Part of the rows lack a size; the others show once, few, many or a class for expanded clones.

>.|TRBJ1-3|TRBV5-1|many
CASSPAGNTIYF
TGCGCCAGCAGCCCTGCCGGAAACACCATATATTTT
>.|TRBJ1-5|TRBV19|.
CASSAHGRGSQPQHF
TGTGCCAGTAGTGCCCACGGGAGGGGGAGTCAGCCCCAGCATTTT
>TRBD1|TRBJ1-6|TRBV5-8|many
CASSRDSLTNSPLHF
TGTGCCAGCAGCCGGGACAGCTTGACCAATTCACCCCTCCACTTT
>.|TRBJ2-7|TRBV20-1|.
CSASSRRTYEQYF
TGCAGTGCTAGTTCCAGGCGAACCTACGAGCAGTACTTC
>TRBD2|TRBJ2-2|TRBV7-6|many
CASSPAGGTSGELFF
TGTGCCAGCAGCCCAGCGGGAGGCACATCTGGGGAGCTGTTTTTT
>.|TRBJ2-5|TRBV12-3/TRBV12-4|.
CASSPWRSETQYF
TGTGCCAGCAGTCCGTGGAGGAGCGAGACCCAGTACTTC
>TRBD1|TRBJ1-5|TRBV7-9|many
CASSSGTGGNQPQHF
TGTGCCAGCAGCTCGGGGACAGGGGGTAATCAGCCCCAGCATTTT
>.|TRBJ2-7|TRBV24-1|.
CATSDSSGTRVEQYF
TGTGCCACCAGTGATTCAAGCGGTACGAGGGTGGAGCAGTACTTC
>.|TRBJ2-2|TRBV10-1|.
CASSDAGARDTGELFF
TGCGCCAGCAGTGATGCGGGGGCAAGGGACACCGGGGAGCTGTTTTTT
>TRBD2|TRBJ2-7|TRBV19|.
CASSILAGSSYEQYF
TGTGCCAGTAGTATCCTAGCGGGATCGTCCTACGAGCAGTACTTC
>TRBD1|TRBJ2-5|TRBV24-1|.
CATSDRTGYQETQYF
TGTGCCACCAGTGACCGGACAGGGTACCAAGAGACCCAGTACTTC
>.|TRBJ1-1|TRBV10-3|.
CAISADPNTEAFF
TGTGCCATCAGTGCGGACCCGAACACTGAAGCTTTCTTT
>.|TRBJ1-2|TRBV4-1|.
CASSQEVLMDSGYTF
TGCGCCAGCAGCCAAGAAGTACTCATGGACTCAGGCTACACCTTC
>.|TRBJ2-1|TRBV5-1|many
CASSGGSSSLSSYNEQFF
TGCGCCAGCAGCGGGGGGTCCAGCAGCCTGAGCTCCTACAATGAGCAGTTCTTC
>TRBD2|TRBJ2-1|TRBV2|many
CASSTGLVNEQFF
TGTGCCAGCAGTACAGGACTAGTCAATGAGCAGTTCTTC
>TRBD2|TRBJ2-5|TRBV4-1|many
CASSQGLAGGETQYF
TGCGCCAGCAGCCAAGGACTAGCGGGAGGAGAGACCCAGTACTTC
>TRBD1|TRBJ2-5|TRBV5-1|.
CASSRTGRGEETQYF
TGCGCCAGCAGTCGGACAGGGAGAGGGGAAGAGACCCAGTACTTC
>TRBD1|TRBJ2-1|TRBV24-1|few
CATSDPGQGWFF
TGTGCCACCAGTGATCCTGGACAGGGGTGGTTCTTC
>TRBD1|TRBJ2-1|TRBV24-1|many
CATGDRVNEQFF
TGTGCCACCGGGGACAGGGTCAATGAGCAGTTCTTC
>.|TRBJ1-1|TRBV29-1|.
CSVVNGGGAFF
TGCAGCGTTGTTAATGGAGGCGGAGCTTTCTTT
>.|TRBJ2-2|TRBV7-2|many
CASSLVYTGELFF
TGTGCCAGCAGCTTAGTATACACCGGGGAGCTGTTTTTT
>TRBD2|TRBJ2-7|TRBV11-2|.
CASSQRSGAGVAEQYF
TGTGCCAGCAGCCAGAGGTCGGGAGCGGGAGTGGCCGAGCAGTACTTC
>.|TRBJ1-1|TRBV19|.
CASKVWNTEAFF
TGTGCCAGTAAGGTTTGGAACACTGAAGCTTTCTTT
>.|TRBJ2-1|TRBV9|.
CASSARQRSVGNEQFF
TGTGCCAGCAGCGCACGACAGAGGTCGGTGGGTAATGAGCAGTTCTTC
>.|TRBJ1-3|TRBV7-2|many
CASSRTGPSGNTIYF
TGTGCCAGCAGCCGTACGGGACCTTCTGGAAACACCATATATTTT
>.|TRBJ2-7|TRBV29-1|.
CSVGQPPYEQYF
TGCAGCGTTGGGCAGCCTCCCTACGAGCAGTACTTC
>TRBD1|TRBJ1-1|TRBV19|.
CASSKTGGVGTEAFF
TGTGCCAGTAGCAAGACAGGGGGCGTGGGCACTGAAGCTTTCTTT
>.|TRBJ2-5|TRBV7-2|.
CASSSQRGETQYF
TGTGCCAGCAGCTCCCAGAGGGGAGAGACCCAGTACTTC
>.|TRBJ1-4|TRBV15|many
CATSLGATNEKLFF
TGTGCCACCAGCCTAGGTGCAACTAATGAAAAACTGTTTTTT
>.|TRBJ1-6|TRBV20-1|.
CSAKAAINSPLHF
TGCAGTGCCAAGGCCGCTATTAATTCACCCCTCCACTTT
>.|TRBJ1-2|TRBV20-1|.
CSATTANYGYTF
TGCAGTGCTACAACAGCAAACTATGGCTACACCTTC
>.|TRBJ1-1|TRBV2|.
CASSGTPNNIAFF
TGTGCCAGCAGTGGCACCCCTAACAATATAGCTTTCTTT
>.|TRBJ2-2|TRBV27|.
CASSWAGNTGELFF
TGTGCCAGCAGCTGGGCGGGGAACACCGGGGAGCTGTTTTTT
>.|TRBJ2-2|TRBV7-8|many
CASSLRMDVRELFF
TGTGCCAGCAGCTTGAGAATGGACGTGAGGGAGCTGTTTTTT
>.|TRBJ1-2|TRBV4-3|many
CASSQDPDYGYTF
TGCGCCAGCAGCCAAGACCCAGACTATGGCTACACCTTC
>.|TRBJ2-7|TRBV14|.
CASSHLPYEQYF
TGTGCCAGCAGCCATCTGCCCTACGAGCAGTACTTC
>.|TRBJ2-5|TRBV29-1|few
CSVDPQASGETQYF
TGCAGCGTTGACCCGCAGGCTTCTGGAGAGACCCAGTACTTC
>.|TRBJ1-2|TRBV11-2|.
CASSPGSLGAHGYTF
TGTGCCAGCAGCCCGGGCTCATTGGGGGCCCATGGCTACACCTTC
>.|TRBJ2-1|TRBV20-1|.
CSASQRRENEQFF
TGCAGTGCTTCTCAACGCCGGGAAAACGAGCAGTTCTTC
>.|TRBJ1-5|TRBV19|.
CASGGRDGQPQHF
TGTGCCAGTGGGGGCAGGGACGGTCAGCCCCAGCATTTT
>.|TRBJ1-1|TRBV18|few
CASSPPAGNTEAFF
TGTGCCAGCTCACCACCGGCCGGGAACACTGAAGCTTTCTTT
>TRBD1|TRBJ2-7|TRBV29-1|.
CSVSGGSLSSYEQYF
TGCAGCGTTTCAGGGGGATCTCTTTCCTCCTACGAGCAGTACTTC
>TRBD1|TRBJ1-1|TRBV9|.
CASSDPTGEAFF
TGTGCCAGCAGCGACCCGACAGGGGAGGCTTTCTTT
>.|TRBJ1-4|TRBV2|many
CASSADRTTNEKLFF
TGTGCCAGCAGTGCCGACAGGACAACTAATGAAAAACTGTTTTTT
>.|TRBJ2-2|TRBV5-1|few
CAGCESWTGVLFF
TGCGCCGGTTGTGAGAGCTGGACCGGGGTGCTGTTTTTT
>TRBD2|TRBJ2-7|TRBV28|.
CASSLNMRLAGGKDEQYF
TGTGCCAGCAGTTTGAATATGAGACTAGCGGGAGGGAAGGACGAGCAGTACTTC
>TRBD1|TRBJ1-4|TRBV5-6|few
CASSSKGTGVSTNEKLFF
TGTGCCAGCAGCTCTAAGGGGACAGGTGTTTCAACTAATGAAAAACTGTTTTTT
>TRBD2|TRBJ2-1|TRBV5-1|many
CASLPDTSVEQFF
TGCGCCAGCCTGCCTGACACTAGCGTTGAGCAGTTCTTC
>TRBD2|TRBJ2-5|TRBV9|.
CASSVVPAGGETQYF
TGTGCCAGCAGCGTAGTCCCAGCGGGAGGAGAGACCCAGTACTTC
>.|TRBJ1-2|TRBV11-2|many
CASSPPRDHRHMRGYTF
TGTGCCAGCAGCCCACCCCGGGACCATCGCCACATGCGGGGCTACACCTTC
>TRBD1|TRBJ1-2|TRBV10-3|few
CAISESYAGTANGYTF
TGTGCCATCAGTGAGTCTTATGCAGGGACAGCTAATGGCTACACCTTC
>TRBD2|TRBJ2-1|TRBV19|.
CASSIWGSGGADEQFF
TGTGCCAGTAGTATTTGGGGGAGCGGGGGGGCCGATGAGCAGTTCTTC
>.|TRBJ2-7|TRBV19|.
CASSLVVSYEQYF
TGTGCCAGTAGTTTGGTCGTATCCTACGAGCAGTACTTC
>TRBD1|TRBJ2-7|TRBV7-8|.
CASSSDRGRYEQYF
TGTGCCAGCAGCTCAGACAGGGGGCGGTACGAGCAGTACTTC
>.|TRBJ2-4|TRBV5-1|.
CASSPLQLRGSEQAKNIQYF
TGCGCCAGCAGCCCACTACAGCTTAGGGGCAGCGAGCAAGCCAAAAACATTCAGTACTTC
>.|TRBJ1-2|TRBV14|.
CASSRSSFDGYTF
TGTGCCAGCAGCCGTTCTAGCTTTGACGGCTACACCTTC
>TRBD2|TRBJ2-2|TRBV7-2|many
CASSLASQRGRNTGELFF
TGTGCCAGCAGCTTAGCCTCCCAGCGCGGGAGGAACACCGGGGAGCTGTTTTTT
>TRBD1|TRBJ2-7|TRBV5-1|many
CASSPDGTGYYEQYF
TGCGCCAGCAGCCCTGACGGGACAGGGTACTACGAGCAGTACTTC
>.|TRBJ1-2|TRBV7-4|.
CASSLWDGYTF
TGTGCCAGCAGCTTGTGGGACGGCTACACCTTC